This note documents a single T cell receptor beta chain sequence. Its antigen is still unknown. The junction does not match germline at one end; this may be a read error. This entry belongs to a study of shared clonotypes between healthy human individuals. Study-wide points: An effect of sequencing depth on clonotype sharing among donors was expected.

CDR1 is SEHNR and CDR2 is FQNEAQ in the germline V gene (reference sequence). The CDR3 contains 14 residues. Source study methods: Filtering was not the same, since immunoSEQ gave junction-only sequences without quality scores. TCRdb's table, derived via immunoSEQ multiplex PCR, lists solely in-frame clones and lacks some. That table furnishes V, J and clone size, whereas the DNA furnished D and trimming. This table has about 96,000 clones, 68% appearing once. Donors, healthy HIV-negative adults, lacked recent acute infections or vaccinations. The source material was memory CD8+ T cells sorted from blood. The subset was: CD45RO+ cells pooled with CCR7-negative TemRA cells. This sequence was found in a man aged 25 to 45 in good health. The chain recombines TRBV7-9 with TRBJ1-1, with a possible D match to TRBD1 (5 bases). In DNA, the CDR3 is TGTGCCGGCAGCTTAGGGGTGGGATGGACTGAAGCTTTCTTT. It encodes CAGSLGVGWTEAFF.